This entry lists 9 T cell receptor beta chains sequenced from one sample in a study of blood T cell repertoires in COVID-19. The table came from immunoSEQ multiplex PCR; TCRdb's copy has only in-frame clones and leaves some out. The sample has some 180,000 clones; around 80% are singletons. Sequencing was done on a sample of peripheral blood. Every receptor here comes from a woman at least 80 years old with active or convalescent COVID-19.

This chain uses TRBV3-1 (or the pseudogene TRBV3-2) with TRBJ2-7; 9 nucleotides agree with TRBD2. The V segment lost 4 bases and the J segment 4 bases; nucleotides outside the gene matches: 14. Germline loops: CDR1 LGHDT, CDR2 YNNKEL (reference sequence). This CDR3 has 17 residues. This chain's CDR3 is CASSRTLDSGGLYEQYF. The DNA for the CDR3 is TGTGCCAGCAGCCGAACATTAGATAGCGGGGGCCTATACGAGCAGTACTTC.

J is TRBJ2-7 and V is TRBV27; 8 nucleotides align to TRBD1. With V trimmed by 6 bases and J by 0 bases, 7 bases remained unmatched. This CDR3 is built from 15 residues. Germline lookup yields CDR1 MNHEY and CDR2 SMNVEV (reference sequence). The CDR3 here is CASRPDRGGSYEQYF. The CDR3 region has the DNA TGTGCCAGCAGACCAGACAGGGGTGGCTCCTACGAGCAGTACTTC.

The V call is TRBV12-3 or TRBV12-4, the J call TRBJ2-7; D may be TRBD2 (5 bases). CDR3 length equals 13 residues. Trimming took off 5 bases at V and 8 bases at J, with 16 bases between the two ends. Written as DNA, the CDR3 is TGTGCCAGCAGTCAGCTTATGGGGAGTCAGCAGTACTTC. Translating it yields CASSQLMGSQQYF.

The J gene is TRBJ1-5, the V gene TRBV2; TRBD1 aligns across 7 bases. This CDR3 is built from 16 residues. Germline values: CDR1 SNHLY, CDR2 FYNNEI. V gave up 7 bases and J gave up 5 bases; unmatched junction bases: 14. CDR3 nucleotide sequence: TGTGCCAGCACCACCCTGGGCAGGGGGAGTGATCAGCCCCAGCATTTT. This sequence encodes CASTTLGRGSDQPQHF.

In its sample, this clone was seen a few times. The chain couples TRBV18 to TRBJ1-2; D is unresolved. Germline assignment: CDR1 KGHSH and CDR2 LQKENI. The ends were cut back, 0 bases at V and 4 bases at J, with 15 bases in the middle. This CDR3 is 16 amino acids long. This chain's CDR3 is CASSPPNTLGGYGYTF. Here the CDR3 DNA reads TGTGCCAGCTCACCACCGAACACCCTAGGAGGCTATGGCTACACCTTC.

V usage is TRBV7-8 and J usage is TRBJ1-5; 11 nucleotides agree with TRBD1. The CDR3 has 18 residues. V shed 5 bases and J 1 base; nucleotides not matched to a gene: 10. The V gene's germline CDR1 is SGHVS and CDR2 FQNEAQ. CDR3 loop: CASSPRDRGIESNQPQHF. CDR3 sequence (DNA): TGTGCCAGCAGCCCCCGGGACAGGGGGATCGAAAGCAATCAGCCCCAGCATTTT.

The chain carries TRBV6-5 and TRBJ1-2; 9 bases agree with TRBD1. V was clipped by 6 bases and J by 5 bases; unmatched bases: 7. The CDR3 sequence is 14 residues long. Germline CDR1 reads MNHEY; CDR2 reads SVGAGI. The CDR3 sequence is CASRLQGARYGYTF. CDR3 nucleotides: TGTGCCAGCAGGTTACAGGGGGCGCGATATGGCTACACCTTC.

This clone was counted between two and nine times. This chain connects TRBV7-9 to TRBJ1-6, with D maybe TRBD1 (6 bases). The CDR3 spans 12 residues. The germline gives CDR1 SEHNR, CDR2 FQNEAQ (reference sequence). Trimming took 2 bases from V and 15 from J, leaving 11 bases between them. CDR3 DNA sequence: TGTGCCAGCAGCTTATCAGGGGAGCTCCTCCACTTT. This gives the protein CASSLSGELLHF.

This chain connects TRBV4-3 to TRBJ2-2; a weak D match, TRBD1 (5 bases). Trimming took 0 bases from V and 5 from J, leaving 10 bases between them. Germline V gives CDR1 LGHNA, CDR2 YSLEER. The CDR3 runs 15 residues. In DNA, the CDR3 is TGCGCCAGCAGCCAAGACAGGGTAGAAACCGGGGAGCTGTTTTTT. It translates to CASSQDRVETGELFF.